The 19 T cell receptor beta chains reported below all come from one sample, sequenced in a study of control samples from healthy donors and cancer patients. Libraries were prepared by immunoSEQ multiplex PCR; TCRdb keeps only in-frame clonotypes and omits some of them. The sample lists about 15,000 clones, less than 90% occurring once. Material: PBMCs. The receptor set was obtained from a man between 60 and 70 years old with head and neck cancer.

V gene TRBV7-9 combines with J gene TRBJ1-6, with D unclear. The CDR3 is made up of 17 amino acids. V shed 8 bases and J shed 0 bases, with 17 bases lying between them. CDR1 SEHNR and CDR2 FQNEAQ come from the germline V gene (reference sequence). The CDR3 DNA reads TGTGCCAGCCGTGGCGGACTTTCCCACTCCTATAATTCACCCCTCCACTTT. Translated, it gives CASRGGLSHSYNSPLHF.

Only a few counts were recorded for this clone. This chain connects TRBV13 to TRBJ2-7; D ambiguous. Looked up from germline, CDR1 is PRHDT and CDR2 is FYEKMQ (reference sequence). V was cut by 5 bases and J by 2 bases, with 25 bases left in between. The CDR3 length is 18 residues. DNA for the CDR3: TGTGCCAGCAGCCCACCGGGTGGGGTTATGGCCCCCACCTACGAGCAGTACTTC. Its protein is CASSPPGGVMAPTYEQYF.

This chain connects TRBV6-5 to TRBJ2-7; 13 positions match TRBD2. After removal of 4 bases from V and 4 bases from J, the junction contained 7 bases not matched to a gene. The CDR3 loop spans 16 amino acids. The germline gives CDR1 MNHEY, CDR2 SVGAGI. CDR3 residues: CASSFLGLAGVYEQYF. Written as DNA, the CDR3 is TGTGCCAGCAGTTTCCTCGGACTAGCGGGGGTTTACGAGCAGTACTTC.

CDR3 region: CASSPQGGGSYEQYF. CDR3 nucleotides: TGTGCCAGCAGCCCCCAAGGGGGGGGGTCCTACGAGCAGTACTTC. The chain combines TRBV7-6 with TRBJ2-7, with a possible D match to TRBD2 (7 bases). Trimming took 5 bases from V and 1 from J, leaving 15 bases between them. Per germline, CDR1 SGHVS and CDR2 FNYEAQ. The CDR3 extends over 15 amino acids.

The chain combines TRBV11-2 with TRBJ2-3; D assignment may be TRBD1 or TRBD2 (6 bases each). CDR1 is SGHAT, CDR2 FQNNGV, per germline. The CDR3 spans 16 residues. The V and J ends lost 5 bases and 1 base respectively, with 16 bases between them. CDR3 sequence reads: CASSRIRGERTDTQYF. The CDR3 coding sequence is TGTGCCAGCAGCCGTATTAGGGGGGAACGCACAGATACGCAGTATTTT.

The chain recombines TRBV6-6 with TRBJ2-7; D is undetermined. V was clipped by 2 bases and J by 2 bases, with 7 bases between them. The CDR3 consists of 13 residues. Germline loops: CDR1 MNHNY, CDR2 SVGAGI (reference sequence). CDR3 in amino acids: CASSYGDAYEQYF. The CDR3 DNA reads TGTGCCAGCAGTTACGGAGACGCCTACGAGCAGTACTTC.

This chain links TRBV7-6 with TRBJ1-5; a possible D gene is TRBD1 (5 bases). Trimming pared 3 bases from V and 2 bases from J, leaving 8 bases between. Germline V gives CDR1 SGHVS, CDR2 FNYEAQ. The CDR3 loop spans 14 amino acids. The CDR3 here is CASSLLGGNQPQHF. CDR3 nucleotides: TGTGCCAGCAGCTTGTTGGGGGGCAATCAGCCCCAGCATTTT.

The J gene is TRBJ2-2, the V gene TRBV3-1 (or the pseudogene TRBV3-2), with TRBD1 matching over 8 bases. In germline, CDR1 is LGHDT, CDR2 YNNKEL (reference sequence). J was trimmed by 5 bases and V by 6 bases; bases with no gene match: 5. The length of the CDR3 is 14 residues. CDR3 in amino acids: CASRDRGSTGELFF. In DNA form, the CDR3 reads TGTGCCAGCAGAGACAGGGGAAGTACCGGGGAGCTGTTTTTT.

The chain uses TRBV27 and TRBJ2-5; D assignment may be TRBD1 or TRBD2 (5 bases each). Per germline, CDR1 MNHEY and CDR2 SMNVEV (reference sequence). This CDR3 comprises 15 residues. With 1 base removed from V and 5 bases from J, the gap between germline ends came to 14 bases. DNA of the CDR3: TGTGCCAGCAGTTTATTAGGGACCGCTCGGGAGACCCAGTACTTC. It yields the protein CASSLLGTARETQYF.

The V and J genes are TRBV19 and TRBJ2-2, with D unresolved. V lost 5 bases, J lost 6 bases, and 16 bases lay in between. Germline CDR1 LNHDA, CDR2 SQIVND (reference sequence). This CDR3 has 15 residues. The CDR3 region has the DNA TGTGCCAGTAGTCCCCCCTTCCAGGATGCCGGGGAGCTGTTTTTT. Amino acid sequence: CASSPPFQDAGELFF.

This sequence joins TRBV19 and TRBJ2-2; 8 bases match TRBD1. V shed 5 bases and J 0 bases; nucleotides not matched to a gene: 8. CDR1 LNHDA and CDR2 SQIVND come from the germline V gene (reference sequence). This CDR3 has 17 residues. CDR3 DNA sequence: TGTGCCAGTAGTGGAGTTCCGGGACAGGCGAACACCGGGGAGCTGTTTTTT. Amino acids: CASSGVPGQANTGELFF.

This chain joins TRBV12-3 or TRBV12-4 and TRBJ2-7, with unresolved D. Trimming removed 0 bases from V and 5 bases from J, with 5 bases in between. The CDR3 length is 12 residues. CDR3 loop: CASSLASNEQYF. CDR3 DNA sequence: TGTGCCAGCAGTTTAGCCAGCAACGAGCAGTACTTC.

The rearrangement uses TRBV27 and TRBJ1-2, with 12 bases lining up with TRBD1. This CDR3 comprises 15 residues. Germline-derived CDR1 and CDR2 are MNHEY and SMNVEV (reference sequence). V was clipped by 4 bases and J by 4 bases; unmatched bases: 4. CDR3 protein: CASSYGTGGFYGYTF. CDR3 DNA sequence: TGTGCCAGCAGTTATGGGACAGGGGGCTTCTATGGCTACACCTTC.

This clone was seen only once. The rearrangement uses TRBV27 and TRBJ2-7; 10 positions agree with TRBD1. From germline, CDR1 is MNHEY and CDR2 SMNVEV (reference sequence). V lost 6 bases, J lost 3 bases, and 5 bases stayed unmatched. The CDR3 totals 14 residues. CDR3 in amino acids: CASRDRGLIYEQYF. CDR3 nucleotide sequence: TGTGCCAGCAGAGACAGGGGGCTTATCTACGAGCAGTACTTC.

V is TRBV12-3 or TRBV12-4 and J is TRBJ1-1, with D maybe TRBD1 (5 bases). Between the trimmed V and J ends, which lost 1 base and 5 bases, there was a span of 8 bases. The CDR3 covers 13 residues. CDR3 sequence (DNA): TGTGCCAGCAGTTTAGGGGGCGGGACTGAAGCTTTCTTT. Residues: CASSLGGGTEAFF.

The chain uses TRBV7-2 and TRBJ2-7; D gene uncertain. V lost 1 base to trimming and J lost 0 bases, with 7 bases between them. The CDR3 runs 14 residues. The germline V gene encodes CDR1 SGHTA and CDR2 FQGNSA. This chain's CDR3 is CASSLENFSYEQYF. CDR3 nucleotide sequence: TGTGCCAGCAGCTTAGAGAACTTCTCCTACGAGCAGTACTTC.

The chain has TRBV29-1 and TRBJ1-3; D gene ambiguous. CDR1 is SQVTM and CDR2 is ANQGSEA in the germline V gene. The CDR3 contains 15 residues. Trimming left V 7 bases short and J 4 bases short, with 20 bases between. The CDR3: CSALTALGPGNTIYF. The CDR3 DNA is TGCAGCGCCCTTACGGCCTTAGGGCCGGGAAACACCATATATTTT.

The chain joins TRBV2 to TRBJ1-1; D may be TRBD1 (6 bases). The germline CDR1 and CDR2 sequences are SNHLY and FYNNEI. The V end lost 6 bases, the J end lost 0 bases, and 8 bases lay between the germline ends. This CDR3 contains 13 residues. CDR3 protein: CASRQGLNTEAFF. The CDR3 coding sequence is TGTGCCAGCAGACAGGGCCTGAACACTGAAGCTTTCTTT.

The J gene is TRBJ2-5, the V gene TRBV5-1; D not resolved. Trimming took off 7 bases at V and 6 bases at J, with 16 bases between the two ends. CDR3 length equals 13 residues. Per the germline V gene, CDR1 is SGHRS and CDR2 is YFSETQ. The chain's CDR3 is CASGLDGQQTQYF. The CDR3 bases are TGCGCCAGCGGCCTGGACGGCCAGCAGACCCAGTACTTC.